The 15 T cell receptor beta chains listed next were all sequenced from one sample in a study of beta chain features in type 1 diabetes. Expressed TCRB transcripts were sequenced after all isolated RNA was converted to cDNA. Using immunoSEQ multiplex PCR, the repertoire was profiled, and TCRdb retains in-frame clones only, with some absent. The table has 810,000 or so clones, roughly 15% seen once. The sequenced material came from naive CD4+ T cells from blood. The source of these receptors is a woman under 30 in good health.

This clone has a handful of counts. DNA for the CDR3: TGTGCCAGCAGCCCCGCGGCAGGGGGCGGCGAGCAGTACTTC. The encoded protein is CASSPAAGGGEQYF. This chain links TRBV27 with TRBJ2-7, with TRBD1 matching over 8 bases. The CDR3 loop spans 14 amino acids. V was clipped by 6 bases and J by 6 bases; unmatched bases: 10. The V gene's germline CDR1 is MNHEY and CDR2 SMNVEV (reference sequence).

This clone has a handful of counts. Other DNA sequences in the same sample also yield this CDR3. This chain joins TRBV2 and TRBJ2-5; D gene unclear. The CDR3 sequence is 11 residues long. V was clipped by 2 bases and J by 4 bases, with 2 bases between them. Germline V gives CDR1 SNHLY, CDR2 FYNNEI. CDR3 DNA: TGTGCCAGCAGTGAAAGAGAGACCCAGTACTTC. It translates to CASSERETQYF.

This clone appeared a few times. The V and J genes are TRBV5-1 and TRBJ2-2; tentatively, D is TRBD1 or TRBD2 (5 bases each). The germline CDR1 and CDR2 sequences are SGHRS and YFSETQ. There are 15 residues in the CDR3. Trimming pared 2 bases from V and 2 bases from J, leaving 10 bases between. CDR3 amino acids: CASSFAGTNTGELFF. CDR3 coding DNA: TGCGCCAGCAGCTTTGCAGGGACCAACACCGGGGAGCTGTTTTTT.

The chain is built from TRBV27 and TRBJ1-1, with TRBD1 as a possible D gene (6 bases). The V end lost 7 bases, the J end lost 8 bases, and 20 bases lay between the germline ends. The germline CDR1 and CDR2 sequences are MNHEY and SMNVEV (reference sequence). There are 14 residues in the CDR3. The CDR3 region is CASTRTGTVFEAFF. CDR3 nucleotide sequence: TGTGCCAGCACCCGAACAGGGACCGTTTTCGAAGCTTTCTTT.

This chain uses TRBV4-3 with TRBJ2-1; 7 bases fit TRBD1. CDR1 LGHNA and CDR2 YSLEER come from the germline V gene. The CDR3 has 20 amino acids. Trimming at V came to 1 base and at J to 6 bases, leaving 21 bases not matched to a gene. The CDR3 reads CASSQGPAAQGEPTGNEQFF. The DNA of the CDR3 is TGCGCCAGCAGCCAAGGCCCCGCCGCCCAGGGGGAGCCTACTGGCAATGAGCAGTTCTTC.

The gene calls are TRBV4-2 and TRBJ1-5, with D hard to call. Looked up from germline, CDR1 is LGHNA and CDR2 is YNFKEQ. The CDR3 is 15 residues long. Trimming shortened V by 0 bases and J by 0 bases, and 6 bases separated the two germline ends. The CDR3 sequence is CASSQDLSSNQPQHF. DNA of the CDR3: TGTGCCAGCAGCCAAGATCTAAGTAGCAATCAGCCCCAGCATTTT.

This clone has only a few counts. This chain uses TRBV6-5 with TRBJ2-7, with unresolved D. The CDR3 is 14 amino acids. The germline V gene encodes CDR1 MNHEY and CDR2 SVGAGI. V dropped 4 bases and J dropped 2 bases, with 12 bases sitting between them. CDR3 amino acids: CASSSTRTAYEQYF. The CDR3 DNA reads TGTGCCAGCAGTTCCACCAGGACGGCCTACGAGCAGTACTTC.

V is TRBV4-2 and J is TRBJ1-1; D unclear. The CDR3 extends over 13 amino acids. Germline V gene data show CDR1 as LGHNA and CDR2 as YNFKEQ. V gave up 1 base and J gave up 6 bases, with 9 bases separating them. The DNA of the CDR3 is TGTGCCAGCAGCCAAGGACCGAGCGCTGAAGCTTTCTTT. This gives the protein CASSQGPSAEAFF.

This clone was picked up a small number of times. The chain joins TRBV7-2 to TRBJ1-2; D uncertain. CDR1 and CDR2 from the germline V gene are SGHTA and FQGNSA. V was trimmed by 6 bases and J by 4 bases, leaving 12 bases between them. The CDR3 is 13 residues long. CDR3 in amino acids: CASSPLGSYGYTF. The CDR3 region has the DNA TGTGCCAGCAGTCCTTTGGGGAGCTATGGCTACACCTTC.

This clone was found a few times. The CDR3 region has the DNA TGTGCCAGCAGCTTATTAAGTGGGTTTAGCTTAAACACCGGGGAGCTGTTTTTT. It yields the protein CASSLLSGFSLNTGELFF. This chain links TRBV11-2 with TRBJ2-2; D gene uncertain. The CDR3 spans 18 residues. The ends were cut back, 2 bases at V and 2 bases at J, with 18 bases in the middle. Germline V CDR1 and CDR2: SGHAT, FQNNGV.

This clone was recorded a few times. For the CDR3, the DNA is TGTGCCAGCAGCAGTGGACTAGCGGGATTATACGAGCAGTACTTC. Translating it yields CASSSGLAGLYEQYF. The chain has TRBV5-4 and TRBJ2-7, with 12 bases identical to TRBD2. The CDR3 covers 15 residues. Looked up from germline, CDR1 is SGHNT and CDR2 is YYREEE (reference sequence). The V gene end was trimmed by 4 bases and the J gene end by 4 bases; junction bases not matched to a gene: 6.

This clone was counted only a few times. This chain joins TRBV14 and TRBJ1-2; D perhaps matches TRBD1 (5 bases). The CDR3 spans 13 residues. V lost 6 bases and J lost 7, with 15 bases in between. CDR1 and CDR2 from the germline V gene are SGHDN and FVKESK. The CDR3 protein is CASSAGTIRGYTF. Here the CDR3 DNA reads TGTGCCAGCAGTGCCGGGACGATTCGTGGCTACACCTTC. Drawing the rest from reference TRBV14 and TRBJ1-2, the complete variable domain is EAGVTQFPSHSVIEKGQTVTLRCDPISGHDNLYWYRRVMGKEIKFLLHFVKESKQDESGMPNNRFLAERTGGTYSTLKVQPAELEDSGVYFCASSAGTIRGYTFGSGTRLTVV.

This clone was detected only a few times. The CDR3 DNA follows: TGCGCCAGCAGCTTACTCCACTTGGACGAGCAGTACTTC. Encoded protein: CASSLLHLDEQYF. The rearrangement joins TRBV4-1 to TRBJ2-7; D remains unclear. The CDR3 contains 13 residues. V shed 5 bases and J shed 5 bases, with 13 bases lying between them. Germline CDR1 reads MGHRA; CDR2 reads YSYEKL.

This clone was counted between two and nine times. The rearrangement links TRBV6-6 to TRBJ2-5; no firm D call. Germline CDR1 and CDR2: MNHNY and SVGAGI (reference sequence). The CDR3 spans 12 residues. V was cut by 4 bases and J by 7 bases, with 10 bases left in between. This CDR3 reads CASSFLAGTQYF. As DNA, the CDR3 is TGTGCCAGCAGTTTCCTTGCCGGGACCCAGTACTTC.

This clone was picked up a small number of times. The V gene is TRBV5-1, the J gene TRBJ2-5; D not certain. V was clipped by 4 bases and J by 1 base, with 14 bases between them. CDR3 length: 15 amino acids. Germline values: CDR1 SGHRS, CDR2 YFSETQ. The CDR3 region is CASSPKGGFQETQYF. CDR3 coding DNA: TGCGCCAGCAGCCCCAAAGGTGGTTTCCAAGAGACCCAGTACTTC.